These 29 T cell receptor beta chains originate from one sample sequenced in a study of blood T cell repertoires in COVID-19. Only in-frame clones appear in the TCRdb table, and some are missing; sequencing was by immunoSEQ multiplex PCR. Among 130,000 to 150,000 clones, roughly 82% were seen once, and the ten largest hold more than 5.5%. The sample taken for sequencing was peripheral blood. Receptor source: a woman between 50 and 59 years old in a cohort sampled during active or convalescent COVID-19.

The CDR3 reads CASKVGQDYGYTF. CDR3 nucleotides: TGTGCCAGCAAGGTGGGACAGGACTATGGCTACACCTTC. V gene TRBV6-6 combines with J gene TRBJ1-2, with 8 bases that match TRBD1. The germline V gene encodes CDR1 MNHNY and CDR2 SVGAGI (reference sequence). The trim removed 7 bases at V and 3 bases at J, leaving 4 bases unmatched. The CDR3 runs 13 residues.

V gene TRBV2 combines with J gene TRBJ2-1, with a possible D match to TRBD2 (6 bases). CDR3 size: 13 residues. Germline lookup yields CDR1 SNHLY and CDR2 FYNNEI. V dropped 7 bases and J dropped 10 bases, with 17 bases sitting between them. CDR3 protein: CASTLAQGREQFF. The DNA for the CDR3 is TGTGCCAGCACCCTAGCGCAGGGAAGGGAGCAGTTCTTC.

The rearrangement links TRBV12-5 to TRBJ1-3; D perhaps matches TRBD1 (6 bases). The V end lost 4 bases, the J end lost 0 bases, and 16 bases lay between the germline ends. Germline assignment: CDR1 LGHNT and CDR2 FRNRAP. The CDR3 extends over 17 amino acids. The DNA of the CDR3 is TGTGCTAGTGGTTCGTTCTGGGACACTTACTCTGGAAACACCATATATTTT. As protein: CASGSFWDTYSGNTIYF.

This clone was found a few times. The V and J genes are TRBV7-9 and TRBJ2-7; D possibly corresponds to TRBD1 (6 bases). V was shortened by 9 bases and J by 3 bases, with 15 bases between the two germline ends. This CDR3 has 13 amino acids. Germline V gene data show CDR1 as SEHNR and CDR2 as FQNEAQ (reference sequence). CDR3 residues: CASTQGSGYEQYF. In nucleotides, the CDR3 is TGTGCCAGTACACAGGGATCAGGCTACGAGCAGTACTTC.

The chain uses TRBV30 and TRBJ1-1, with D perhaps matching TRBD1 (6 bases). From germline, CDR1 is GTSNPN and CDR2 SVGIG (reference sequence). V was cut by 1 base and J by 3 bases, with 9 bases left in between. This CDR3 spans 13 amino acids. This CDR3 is CAWSGKGDTEAFF. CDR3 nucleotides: TGTGCCTGGAGTGGGAAGGGGGACACTGAAGCTTTCTTT.

This CDR3 is CASSALAGSYNEQFF. The DNA for the CDR3 is TGTGCCAGCAGTGCACTAGCGGGCTCCTACAATGAGCAGTTCTTC. This chain joins TRBV2 and TRBJ2-1, with 9 bases lining up with TRBD2. Losses at the gene ends were 4 bases for V and 0 bases for J; bases not matched to a gene: 1. The CDR3 extends over 15 amino acids. Germline-derived CDR1 and CDR2 are SNHLY and FYNNEI.

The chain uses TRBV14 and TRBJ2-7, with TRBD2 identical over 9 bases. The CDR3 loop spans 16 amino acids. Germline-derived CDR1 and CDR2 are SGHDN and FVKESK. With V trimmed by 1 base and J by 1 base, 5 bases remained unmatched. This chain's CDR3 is CASSQGTSEPSYEQYF. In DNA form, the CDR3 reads TGTGCCAGCAGCCAAGGGACTAGCGAACCTTCCTACGAGCAGTACTTC.

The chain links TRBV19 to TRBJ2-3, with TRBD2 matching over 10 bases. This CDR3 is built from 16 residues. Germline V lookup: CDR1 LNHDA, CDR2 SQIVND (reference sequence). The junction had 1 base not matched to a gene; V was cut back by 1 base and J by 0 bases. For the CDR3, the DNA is TGTGCCAGTAGTATAGGGACTAGCGGAAGCACAGATACGCAGTATTTT. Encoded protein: CASSIGTSGSTDTQYF.

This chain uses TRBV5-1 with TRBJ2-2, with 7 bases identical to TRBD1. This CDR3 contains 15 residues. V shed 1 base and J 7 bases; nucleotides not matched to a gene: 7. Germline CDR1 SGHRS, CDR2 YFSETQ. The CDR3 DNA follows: TGCGCCAGCAGCTTGACCAACAGGGGATACGGGGAGCTGTTTTTT. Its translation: CASSLTNRGYGELFF. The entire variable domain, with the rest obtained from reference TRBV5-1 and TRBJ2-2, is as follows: KAGVTQTPRYLIKTRGQQVTLSCSPISGHRSVSWYQQTPGQGLQFLFEYFSETQRNKGNFPGRFSGRQFSNSRSEMNVSTLELGDSALYLCASSLTNRGYGELFFGEGSRLTVL.

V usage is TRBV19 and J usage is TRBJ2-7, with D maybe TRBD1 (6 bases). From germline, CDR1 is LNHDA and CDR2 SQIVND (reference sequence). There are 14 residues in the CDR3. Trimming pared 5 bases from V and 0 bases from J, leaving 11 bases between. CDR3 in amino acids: CASSLGRGSYEQYF. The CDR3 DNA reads TGTGCCAGTAGTCTGGGCAGGGGCTCCTACGAGCAGTACTTC. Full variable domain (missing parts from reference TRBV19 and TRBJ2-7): DGGITQSPKYLFRKEGQNVTLSCEQNLNHDAMYWYRQDPGQGLRLIYYSQIVNDFQKGDIAEGYSVSREKKESFPLTVTSAQKNPTAFYLCASSLGRGSYEQYFGPGTRLTVT.

DNA for the CDR3: TGTGCCAGAAGCTTGGCCTCCCAAGAGACCCAGTACTTC. It yields the protein CARSLASQETQYF. The genes are TRBV5-3 and TRBJ2-5; D call uncertain. TRBV5-3 counts as an open reading frame of uncertain function. The CDR3 length is 13 residues. Trimming stripped 0 bases from V and 1 base from J, with 4 bases between.

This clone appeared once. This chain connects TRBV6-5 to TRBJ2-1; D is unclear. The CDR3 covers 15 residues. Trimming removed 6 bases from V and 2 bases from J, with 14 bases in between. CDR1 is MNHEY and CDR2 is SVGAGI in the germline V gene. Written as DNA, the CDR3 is TGTGCCAGCAGCCTAGTGAGGTATACCTACAATGAGCAGTTCTTC. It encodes CASSLVRYTYNEQFF.

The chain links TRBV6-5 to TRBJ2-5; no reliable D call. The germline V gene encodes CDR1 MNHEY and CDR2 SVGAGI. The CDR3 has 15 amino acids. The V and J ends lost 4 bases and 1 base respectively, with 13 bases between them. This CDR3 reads CASSSFGSPQETQYF. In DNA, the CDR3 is TGTGCCAGCAGTTCCTTCGGGTCCCCCCAAGAGACCCAGTACTTC.

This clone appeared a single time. CDR3 residues: CASSPYPNTGELFF. The CDR3 DNA is TGTGCCAGCAGTCCTTATCCCAACACCGGGGAGCTGTTTTTT. This rearrangement joins TRBV6-4 to TRBJ2-2; no definite D call. V lost 5 bases and J lost 2, with 9 bases in between. CDR3 size: 14 residues. In germline, CDR1 is MRHNA, CDR2 SNTAGT.

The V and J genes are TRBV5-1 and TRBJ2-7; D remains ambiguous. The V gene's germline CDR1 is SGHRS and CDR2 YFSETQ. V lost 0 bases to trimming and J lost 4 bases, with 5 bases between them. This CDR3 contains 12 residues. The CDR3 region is CASSLEAYEQYF. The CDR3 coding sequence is TGCGCCAGCAGCTTGGAAGCGTACGAGCAGTACTTC.

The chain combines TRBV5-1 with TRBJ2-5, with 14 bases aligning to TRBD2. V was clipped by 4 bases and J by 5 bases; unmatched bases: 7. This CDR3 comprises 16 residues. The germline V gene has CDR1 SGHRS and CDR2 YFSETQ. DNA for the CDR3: TGCGCCAGCAGCACTAGGACTAGCGGGGGGTCTGAGACCCAGTACTTC. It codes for CASSTRTSGGSETQYF.

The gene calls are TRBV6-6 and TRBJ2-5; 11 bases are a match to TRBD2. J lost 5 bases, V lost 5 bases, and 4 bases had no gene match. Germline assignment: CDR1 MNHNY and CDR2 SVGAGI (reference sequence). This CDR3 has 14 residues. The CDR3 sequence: CASSDSGGAETQYF. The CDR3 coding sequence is TGTGCCAGCAGTGATAGCGGGGGGGCGGAGACCCAGTACTTC.

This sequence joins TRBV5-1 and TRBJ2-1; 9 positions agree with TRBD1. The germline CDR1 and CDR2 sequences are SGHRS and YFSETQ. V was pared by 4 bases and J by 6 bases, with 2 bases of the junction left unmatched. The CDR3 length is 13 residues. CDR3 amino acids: CASSRDRVNEQFF. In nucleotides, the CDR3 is TGCGCCAGCAGCAGGGACAGGGTCAATGAGCAGTTCTTC.

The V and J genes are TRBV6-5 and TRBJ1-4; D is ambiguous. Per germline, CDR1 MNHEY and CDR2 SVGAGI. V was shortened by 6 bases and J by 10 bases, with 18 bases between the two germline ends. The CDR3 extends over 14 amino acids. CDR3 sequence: CASRDMTTHPKLFF. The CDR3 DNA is TGTGCCAGCAGAGACATGACAACTCACCCAAAACTGTTTTTT.

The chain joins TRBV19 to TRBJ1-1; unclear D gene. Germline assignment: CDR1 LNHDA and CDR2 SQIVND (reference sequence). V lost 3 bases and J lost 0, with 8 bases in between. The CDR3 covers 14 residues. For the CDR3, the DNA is TGTGCCAGTAGTATCGCGGTTCTGAACACTGAAGCTTTCTTT. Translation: CASSIAVLNTEAFF.

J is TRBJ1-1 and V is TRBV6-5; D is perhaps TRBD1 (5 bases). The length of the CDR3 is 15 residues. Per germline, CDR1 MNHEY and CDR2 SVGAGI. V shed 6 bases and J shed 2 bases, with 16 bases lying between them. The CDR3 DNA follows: TGTGCCAGCAGAACGAATGGGGGGGATAACACTGAAGCTTTCTTT. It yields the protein CASRTNGGDNTEAFF.

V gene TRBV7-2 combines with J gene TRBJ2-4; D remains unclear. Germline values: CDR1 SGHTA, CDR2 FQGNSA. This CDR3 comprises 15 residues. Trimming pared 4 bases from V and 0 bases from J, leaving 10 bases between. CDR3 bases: TGTGCCAGCAGCTCCCCCTCTATAGCCAAAAACATTCAGTACTTC. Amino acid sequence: CASSSPSIAKNIQYF. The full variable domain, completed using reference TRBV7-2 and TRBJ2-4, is GAGVSQSPSNKVTEKGKDVELRCDPISGHTALYWYRQSLGQGLEFLIYFQGNSAPDKSGLPSDRFSAERTGGSVSTLTIQRTQQEDSAVYLCASSSPSIAKNIQYFGAGTRLSVL.

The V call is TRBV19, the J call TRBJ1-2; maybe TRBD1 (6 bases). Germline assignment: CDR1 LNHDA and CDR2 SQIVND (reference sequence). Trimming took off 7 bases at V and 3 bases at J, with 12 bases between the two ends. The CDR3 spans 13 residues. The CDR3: CASTTGFHYGYTF. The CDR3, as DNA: TGTGCCAGTACCACAGGGTTCCACTATGGCTACACCTTC.

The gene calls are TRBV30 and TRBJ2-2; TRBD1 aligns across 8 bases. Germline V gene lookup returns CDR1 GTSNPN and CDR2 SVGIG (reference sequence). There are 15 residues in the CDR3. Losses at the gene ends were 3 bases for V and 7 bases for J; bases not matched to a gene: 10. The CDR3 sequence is CAWRNRDRHIGELFF. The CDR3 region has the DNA TGTGCCTGGAGAAACCGGGACAGGCATATCGGGGAGCTGTTTTTT.

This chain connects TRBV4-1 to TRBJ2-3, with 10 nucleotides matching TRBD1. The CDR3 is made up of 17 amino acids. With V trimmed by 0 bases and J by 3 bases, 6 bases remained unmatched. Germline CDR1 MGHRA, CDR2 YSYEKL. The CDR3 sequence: CASSQDVDRGQTDTQYF. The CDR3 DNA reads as TGCGCCAGCAGCCAAGATGTCGACAGGGGGCAAACAGATACGCAGTATTTT.

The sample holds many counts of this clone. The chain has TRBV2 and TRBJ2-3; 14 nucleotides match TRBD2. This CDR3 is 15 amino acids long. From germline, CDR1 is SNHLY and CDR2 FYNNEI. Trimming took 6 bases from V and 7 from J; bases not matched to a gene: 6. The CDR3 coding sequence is TGTGCCAGCAGCGCGACTAGCGGGGGGGCAAATACGCAGTATTTT. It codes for CASSATSGGANTQYF.

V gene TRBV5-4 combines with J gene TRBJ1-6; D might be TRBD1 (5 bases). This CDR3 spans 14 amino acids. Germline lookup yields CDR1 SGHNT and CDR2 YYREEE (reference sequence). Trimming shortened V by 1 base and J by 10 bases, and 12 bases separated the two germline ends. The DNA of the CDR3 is TGTGCCAGCAGCTTGTCCCAGGGTCGGTCACCCCTCCACTTT. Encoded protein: CASSLSQGRSPLHF.

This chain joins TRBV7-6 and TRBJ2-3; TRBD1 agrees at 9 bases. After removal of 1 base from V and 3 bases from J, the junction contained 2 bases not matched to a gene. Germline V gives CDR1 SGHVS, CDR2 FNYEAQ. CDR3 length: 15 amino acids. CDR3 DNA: TGTGCCAGCAGCTTAGGGGGACAGGGAACAGATACGCAGTATTTT. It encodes CASSLGGQGTDTQYF.

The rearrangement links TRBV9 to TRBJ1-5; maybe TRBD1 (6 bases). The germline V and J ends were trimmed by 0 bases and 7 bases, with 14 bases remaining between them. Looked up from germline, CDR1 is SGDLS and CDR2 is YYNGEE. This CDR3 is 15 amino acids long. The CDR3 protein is CASSVDGTRGQPQHF. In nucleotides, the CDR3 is TGTGCCAGCAGCGTAGACGGGACACGCGGGCAGCCCCAGCATTTT.